The clone carrying this T cell receptor beta chain has only a few counts. TCRdb recomputed calls from the RT-PCR reads with MiXCR, one row per CDR3 protein. Of hundreds of thousands of distinct CDR3 sequences in the sample, 13% to 15% were seen once. Trimming cost V 3 bases and J 5 bases, with 18 bases left between them. Germline V gives CDR1 SGHDT, CDR2 YYEEEE. The CDR3 has 15 amino acids. Sequenced sample: memory CD4+ T cells from blood. The chain couples TRBV5-6 to TRBJ2-7; TRBD2 might be the D (5 bases). This clonotype was obtained from a female donor in good health, serving as a healthy control. CDR3 residues: CASSSGPGDAHEQYF. The CDR3 nucleotides read TGTGCCAGCAGCTCTGGCCCCGGGGATGCCCACGAGCAGTACTTC.